This TCR beta chain was found in a study of blood T cell repertoires in COVID-19. The CDR3 extends over 14 amino acids. V lost 3 bases and J 5 bases, leaving 13 bases between the germline ends. Germline loops: CDR1 KGHSH, CDR2 LQKENI. Profiling relied on immunoSEQ multiplex PCR, and the TCRdb table lists in-frame clones only, not all of them. The sample contains 250,000 to 300,000 clones, 81% of which appear only once. The J gene is TRBJ1-2, the V gene TRBV18; a possible D gene is TRBD1 (5 bases). The sample was peripheral blood. This TCR derives from a woman aged 60-75 years with active or convalescent COVID-19. The CDR3 spells CASSPDSFGYGYTF. The CDR3, as DNA: TGTGCCAGCTCACCCGACAGTTTTGGGTATGGCTACACCTTC.